Reported below is one T cell receptor beta chain. Its specificity is not known. The CDR3 runs to 16 residues. V was trimmed by 7 bases and J by 7 bases, leaving 22 bases between them. CDR1 is LGHNT and CDR2 is FRNRAP in the germline V gene. MiXCR, run by TCRdb on the 5' RACE reads, gives a single entry per CDR3 protein. The data contain about 160,000 distinct CDR3 sequences, 9.8% of them singletons. The sample comes from a study of CD8 T cells in ankylosing spondylitis. Study-level findings and limits: Seven to nine highly homologous variants made up a TCR beta motif, and this motif appeared characteristic of ankylosing spondylitis blood.

This rearrangement joins TRBV12-5 to TRBJ2-2; either TRBD1 or TRBD2 may fit D (5 bases each). The TCR sequence derives from a female donor with ankylosing spondylitis or in good health (not recorded which). Input material: blood, either unsorted or a sorted T cell fraction (not recorded which). The CDR3 region is CASAEKGPSEVGELFF. The CDR3 region has the DNA TGTGCTAGTGCTGAGAAGGGACCCAGCGAGGTCGGGGAGCTGTTTTTT.